The rows below give T cell receptor beta chains drawn from one sample of a study of T cells in Graves' hyperthyroidism and ophthalmopathy. TCRdb re-analysed the multiplex PCR reads in MiXCR, keeping a single row per CDR3 protein. The table shows 270,000 or so distinct CDR3 sequences, with 25% occurring only once. Material for sequencing was blood. The receptor source for this set is a man in his forties with Graves' hyperthyroidism that later progressed to Graves' ophthalmopathy. The CDR3 runs from the conserved cysteine through the conserved F or W. A D gene is named only where the DNA matches it firmly. The size field is filled for only some rows; it gives once, few, many or a size class.

D	size	J	V	CDR3	DNA
TRBD1	-	TRBJ2-7	TRBV7-6	CASSLDRVWDEQYF	TGTGCCAGCAGCTTGGACAGGGTATGGGACGAGCAGTACTTC
TRBD1	many	TRBJ2-5	TRBV6-1	CASSEIDRAETQYF	TGTGCCAGCAGTGAAATCGACAGGGCAGAGACCCAGTACTTC
-	many	TRBJ1-5	TRBV6-5	CAGSYDQVGASPQHF	TGTGCCGGCAGTTACGATCAGGTGGGGGCGTCGCCCCAGCATTTT
-	-	TRBJ1-1	TRBV6-2/TRBV6-3	CASAAGNTIMNTEAFF	TGTGCCAGCGCCGCAGGGAATACAATCATGAACACTGAAGCTTTCTTT
TRBD1	many	TRBJ2-5	TRBV7-9	CASSLGQGQETQYF	TGTGCCAGCAGCTTGGGACAGGGGCAAGAGACCCAGTACTTC
TRBD2	many	TRBJ2-7	TRBV25-1	CASSAWGSGGYEQYF	TGTGCCAGCAGTGCCTGGGGTAGCGGGGGTTACGAGCAGTACTTC
-	-	TRBJ2-7	TRBV6-2/TRBV6-3	CASIVDRGNYEQYF	TGTGCCAGCATCGTAGACAGAGGAAACTACGAGCAGTACTTC
TRBD1	-	TRBJ2-7	TRBV6-5	CASSYPGQGGEQYF	TGTGCCAGCAGTTACCCGGGACAGGGCGGCGAGCAGTACTTC
TRBD1	-	TRBJ1-3	TRBV6-5	CASSYGDRTTGNTIYF	TGTGCCAGCAGTTACGGGGACAGGACGACTGGAAACACCATATATTTT
TRBD1	many	TRBJ1-1	TRBV5-1	CASSLRTGVNTEAFF	TGCGCCAGCAGCTTAAGGACAGGGGTCAACACTGAAGCTTTCTTT
-	many	TRBJ1-2	TRBV2	CASSEGGYYGYTF	TGTGCCAGCAGTGAAGGGGGTTACTATGGCTACACCTTC
TRBD1	many	TRBJ2-7	TRBV2	CASSRQGLEEQYF	TGTGCCAGCAGTAGACAGGGCCTGGAGGAGCAGTACTTC